The entry below gives a single T cell receptor (beta chain) sequence along with its context. The record originates from a study of blood T cell repertoires in COVID-19. Clones were read by immunoSEQ multiplex PCR, and TCRdb kept only the in-frame ones, dropping some. The sample includes 150,000 to 200,000 clones, roughly 80% of them seen just once. J was trimmed by 5 bases and V by 1 base; bases with no gene match: 3. Germline V lookup: CDR1 MGHDK, CDR2 SYGVNS. The CDR3 consists of 15 residues. The specimen sequenced was peripheral blood. V usage is TRBV25-1 and J usage is TRBJ2-1, with 9 bases lining up with TRBD2. The source of this sequence is a woman aged 30 to 39 with acute or convalescent COVID-19. In DNA form, the CDR3 reads TGTGCCAGCAGTGAATGGGCTAGCGGGAACAATGAGCAGTTCTTC. This gives the protein CASSEWASGNNEQFF.